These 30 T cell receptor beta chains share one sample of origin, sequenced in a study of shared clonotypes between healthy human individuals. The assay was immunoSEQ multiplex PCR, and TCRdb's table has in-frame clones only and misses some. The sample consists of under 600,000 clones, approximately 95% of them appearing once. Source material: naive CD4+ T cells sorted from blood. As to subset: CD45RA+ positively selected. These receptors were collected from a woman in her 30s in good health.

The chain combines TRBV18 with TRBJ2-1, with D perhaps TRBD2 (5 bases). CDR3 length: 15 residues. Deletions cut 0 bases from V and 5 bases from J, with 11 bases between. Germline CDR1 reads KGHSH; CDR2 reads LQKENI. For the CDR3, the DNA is TGTGCCAGCTCACCACCTACTAGGGAAAACAATGAGCAGTTCTTC. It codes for CASSPPTRENNEQFF.

CDR3 DNA: TGTGCCAGCACCAAAGCGGGAAGAAAGTACAATGAGCAGTTCTTC. Its protein is CASTKAGRKYNEQFF. The chain uses TRBV5-4 and TRBJ2-1; 7 nucleotides agree with TRBD2. The CDR3 consists of 15 residues. CDR1 and CDR2 from the germline V gene are SGHNT and YYREEE (reference sequence). V was clipped by 6 bases and J by 4 bases; unmatched bases: 10. Full variable domain (remainder filled in from reference TRBV5-4 and TRBJ2-1): ETGVTQSPTHLIKTRGQQVTLRCSSQSGHNTVSWYQQALGQGPQFIFQYYREEENGRGNFPPRFSGLQFPNYSSELNVNALELDDSALYLCASTKAGRKYNEQFFGPGTRLTVL.

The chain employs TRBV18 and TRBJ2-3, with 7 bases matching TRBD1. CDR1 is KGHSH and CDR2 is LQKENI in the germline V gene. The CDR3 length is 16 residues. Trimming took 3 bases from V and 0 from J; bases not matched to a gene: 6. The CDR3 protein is CASSPTGIRSTDTQYF. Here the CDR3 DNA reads TGTGCCAGCTCACCGACAGGGATACGTAGCACAGATACGCAGTATTTT. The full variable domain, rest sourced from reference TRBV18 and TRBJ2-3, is NAGVMQNPRHLVRRRGQEARLRCSPMKGHSHVYWYRQLPEEGLKFMVYLQKENIIDESGMPKERFSAEFPKEGPSILRIQQVVRGDSAAYFCASSPTGIRSTDTQYFGPGTRLTVL.

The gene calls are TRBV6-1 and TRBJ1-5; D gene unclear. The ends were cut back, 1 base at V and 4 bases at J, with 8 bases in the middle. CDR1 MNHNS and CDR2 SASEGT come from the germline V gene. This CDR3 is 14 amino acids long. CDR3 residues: CASSEGLGNQPQHF. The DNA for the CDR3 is TGTGCCAGCAGTGAAGGGTTAGGAAATCAGCCCCAGCATTTT.

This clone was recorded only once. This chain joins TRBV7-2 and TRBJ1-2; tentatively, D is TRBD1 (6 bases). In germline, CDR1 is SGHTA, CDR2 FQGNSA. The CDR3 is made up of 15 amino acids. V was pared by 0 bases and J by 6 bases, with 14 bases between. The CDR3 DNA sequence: TGTGCCAGCAGCTTAGCGCCGGGTAGGGGGGATGGCTACACCTTC. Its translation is CASSLAPGRGDGYTF.

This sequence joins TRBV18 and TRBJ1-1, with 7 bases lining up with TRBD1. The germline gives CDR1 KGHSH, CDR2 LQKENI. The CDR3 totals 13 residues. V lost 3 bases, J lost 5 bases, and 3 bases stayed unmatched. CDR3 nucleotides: TGTGCCAGCTCACCTGTACAGGGGACTGAAGCTTTCTTT. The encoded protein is CASSPVQGTEAFF.

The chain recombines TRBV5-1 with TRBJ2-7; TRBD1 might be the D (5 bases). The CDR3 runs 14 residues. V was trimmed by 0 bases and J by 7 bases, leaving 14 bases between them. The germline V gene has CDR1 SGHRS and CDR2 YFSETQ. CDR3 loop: CASSLDVGLGEQYF. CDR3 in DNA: TGCGCCAGCAGCTTGGATGTGGGGCTAGGGGAGCAGTACTTC.

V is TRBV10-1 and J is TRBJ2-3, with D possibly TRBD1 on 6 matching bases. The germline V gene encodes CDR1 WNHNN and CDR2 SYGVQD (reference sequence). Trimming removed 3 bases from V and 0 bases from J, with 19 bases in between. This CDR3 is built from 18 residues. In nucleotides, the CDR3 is TGCGCCAGCAGTGACCCGATAGGGGGTCCGATTAGCACAGATACGCAGTATTTT. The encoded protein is CASSDPIGGPISTDTQYF.

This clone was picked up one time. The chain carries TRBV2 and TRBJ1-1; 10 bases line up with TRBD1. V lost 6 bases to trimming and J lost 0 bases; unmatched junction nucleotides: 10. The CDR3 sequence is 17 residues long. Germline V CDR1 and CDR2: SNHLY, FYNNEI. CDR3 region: CASRGDRGVLVNTEAFF. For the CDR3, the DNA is TGTGCCAGCAGGGGGGACAGGGGAGTTTTGGTGAACACTGAAGCTTTCTTT. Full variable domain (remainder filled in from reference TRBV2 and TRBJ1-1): EPEVTQTPSHQVTQMGQEVILRCVPISNHLYFYWYRQILGQKVEFLVSFYNNEISEKSEIFDDQFSVERPDGSNFTLKIRSTKLEDSAMYFCASRGDRGVLVNTEAFFGQGTRLTVV.

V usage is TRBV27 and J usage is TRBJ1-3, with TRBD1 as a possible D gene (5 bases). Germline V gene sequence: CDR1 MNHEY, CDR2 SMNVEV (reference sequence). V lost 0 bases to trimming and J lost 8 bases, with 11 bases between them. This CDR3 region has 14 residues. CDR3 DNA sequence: TGTGCCAGCAGTTTATCAGGCAGGGCGGACACCATATATTTT. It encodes CASSLSGRADTIYF.

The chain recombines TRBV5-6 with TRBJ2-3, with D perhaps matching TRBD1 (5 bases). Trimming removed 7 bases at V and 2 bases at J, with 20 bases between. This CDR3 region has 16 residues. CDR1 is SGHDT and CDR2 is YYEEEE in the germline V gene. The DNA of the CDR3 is TGTGCCAGCGAACGGGTAGGGGTCCGCTACACAGATACGCAGTATTTT. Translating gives CASERVGVRYTDTQYF.

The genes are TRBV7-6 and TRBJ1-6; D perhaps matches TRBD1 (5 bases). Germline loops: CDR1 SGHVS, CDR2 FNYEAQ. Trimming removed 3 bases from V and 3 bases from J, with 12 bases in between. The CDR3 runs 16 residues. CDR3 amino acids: CASSLGPGLYNSPLHF. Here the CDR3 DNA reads TGTGCCAGCAGCTTGGGACCGGGACTCTATAATTCACCCCTCCACTTT. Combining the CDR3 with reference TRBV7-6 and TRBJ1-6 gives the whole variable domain GAGVSQSPRYKVTKRGQDVALRCDPISGHVSLYWYRQALGQGPEFLTYFNYEAQQDKSGLPNDRFSAERPEGSISTLTIQRTEQRDSAMYRCASSLGPGLYNSPLHFGNGTRLTVT.

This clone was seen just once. CDR3 coding DNA: TGTGCCAGCAGATCTGAGGGGCCAATTAATCAGCCCCAGCATTTT. Residues: CASRSEGPINQPQHF. The chain joins TRBV21-1 to TRBJ1-5. TRBV21-1 is an annotated pseudogene. There are 15 residues in the CDR3.

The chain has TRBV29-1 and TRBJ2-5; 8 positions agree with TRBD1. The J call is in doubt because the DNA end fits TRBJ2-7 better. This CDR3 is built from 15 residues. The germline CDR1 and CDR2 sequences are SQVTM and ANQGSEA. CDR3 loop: CSVEVAGGISGEQYF. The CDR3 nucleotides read TGCAGCGTTGAGGTAGCAGGGGGCATTTCGGGCGAGCAGTACTTC.

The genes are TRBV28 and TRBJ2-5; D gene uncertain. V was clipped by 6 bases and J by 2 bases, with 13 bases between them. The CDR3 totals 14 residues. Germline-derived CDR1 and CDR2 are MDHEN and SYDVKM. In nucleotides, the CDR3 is TGTGCCAGCAGCTACGACTGGAATCAAGAGACCCAGTACTTC. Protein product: CASSYDWNQETQYF.

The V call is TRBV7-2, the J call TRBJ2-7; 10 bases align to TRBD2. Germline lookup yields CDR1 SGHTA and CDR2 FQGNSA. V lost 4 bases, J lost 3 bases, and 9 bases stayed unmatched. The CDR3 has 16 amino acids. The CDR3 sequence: CASSSRSSGRSYEQYF. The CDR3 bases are TGTGCCAGCAGCTCGAGATCTAGCGGGAGAAGCTACGAGCAGTACTTC.

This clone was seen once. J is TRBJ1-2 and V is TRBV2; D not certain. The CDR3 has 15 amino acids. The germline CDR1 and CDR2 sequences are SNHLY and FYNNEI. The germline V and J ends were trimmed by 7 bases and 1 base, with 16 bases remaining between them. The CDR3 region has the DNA TGTGCCAGCATTCCGACTGGGAGAAGTAACTATGGCTACACCTTC. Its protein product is CASIPTGRSNYGYTF.

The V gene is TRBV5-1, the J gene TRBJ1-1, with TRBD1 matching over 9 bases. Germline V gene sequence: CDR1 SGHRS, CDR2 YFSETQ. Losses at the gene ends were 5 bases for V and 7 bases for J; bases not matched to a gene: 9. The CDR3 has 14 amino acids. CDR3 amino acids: CASRTGTGRNEAFF. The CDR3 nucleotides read TGCGCCAGCAGAACCGGGACAGGGAGAAATGAAGCTTTCTTT.

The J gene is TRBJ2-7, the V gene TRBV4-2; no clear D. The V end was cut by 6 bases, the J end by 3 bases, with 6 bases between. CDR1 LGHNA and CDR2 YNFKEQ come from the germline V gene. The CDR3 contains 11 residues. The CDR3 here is CASSNSYEQYF. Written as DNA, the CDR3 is TGTGCCAGCAGTAATAGCTACGAGCAGTACTTC.

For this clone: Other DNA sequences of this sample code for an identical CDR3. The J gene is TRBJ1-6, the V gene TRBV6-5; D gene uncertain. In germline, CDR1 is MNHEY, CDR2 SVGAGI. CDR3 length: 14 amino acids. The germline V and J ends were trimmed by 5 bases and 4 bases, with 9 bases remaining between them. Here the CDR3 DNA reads TGTGCCAGCAGTCCTTCAAGTTATAATTCACCCCTCCACTTT. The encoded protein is CASSPSSYNSPLHF.

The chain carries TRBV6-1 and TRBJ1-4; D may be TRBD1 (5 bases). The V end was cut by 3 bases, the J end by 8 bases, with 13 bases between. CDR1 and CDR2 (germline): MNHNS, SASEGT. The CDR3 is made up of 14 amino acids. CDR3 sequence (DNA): TGTGCCAGCAGTGAGGGGGGGACGGGAGAAAAACTGTTTTTT. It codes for CASSEGGTGEKLFF.

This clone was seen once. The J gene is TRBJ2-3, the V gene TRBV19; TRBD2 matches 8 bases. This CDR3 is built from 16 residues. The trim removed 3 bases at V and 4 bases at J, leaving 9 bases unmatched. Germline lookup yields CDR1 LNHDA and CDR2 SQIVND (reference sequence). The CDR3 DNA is TGTGCCAGTAGTATTAGGGGTGGGACTAGAGCAGATACGCAGTATTTT. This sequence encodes CASSIRGGTRADTQYF.

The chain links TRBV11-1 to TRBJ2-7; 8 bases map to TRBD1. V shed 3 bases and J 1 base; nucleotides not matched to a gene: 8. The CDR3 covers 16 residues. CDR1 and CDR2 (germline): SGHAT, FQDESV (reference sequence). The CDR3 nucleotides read TGTGCCAGCAGCTTGGGACAGGCCGGTCTATCCTACGAGCAGTACTTC. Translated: CASSLGQAGLSYEQYF.

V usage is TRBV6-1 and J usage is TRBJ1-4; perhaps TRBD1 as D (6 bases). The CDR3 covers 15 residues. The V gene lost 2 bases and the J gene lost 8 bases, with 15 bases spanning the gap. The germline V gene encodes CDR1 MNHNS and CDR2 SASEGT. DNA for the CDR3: TGTGCCAGCAGTGAAAGGGGGGGCTTGAACGAAAAACTGTTTTTT. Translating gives CASSERGGLNEKLFF.

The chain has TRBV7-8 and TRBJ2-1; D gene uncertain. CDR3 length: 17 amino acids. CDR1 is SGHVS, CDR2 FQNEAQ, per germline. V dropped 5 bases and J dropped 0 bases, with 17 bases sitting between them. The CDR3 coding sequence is TGTGCCAGCAGCCGCACTTTATCGGCGAGCTCCTACAATGAGCAGTTCTTC. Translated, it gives CASSRTLSASSYNEQFF.

The CDR3 is CAIYREETQYF. The CDR3 nucleotides read TGTGCCATCTACAGGGAAGAGACCCAGTACTTC. The J gene is TRBJ2-5, the V gene TRBV2; possible D gene TRBD1, 6 bases. CDR1 SNHLY and CDR2 FYNNEI come from the germline V gene. This CDR3 comprises 11 residues. V lost 10 bases, J lost 3 bases, and 9 bases lay in between.

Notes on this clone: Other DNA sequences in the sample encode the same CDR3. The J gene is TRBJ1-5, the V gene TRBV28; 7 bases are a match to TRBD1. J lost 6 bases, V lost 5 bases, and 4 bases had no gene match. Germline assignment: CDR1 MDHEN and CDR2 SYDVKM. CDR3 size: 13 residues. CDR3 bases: TGTGCCAGCAGTCCTGACAGGGTTCAGCCCCAGCATTTT. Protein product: CASSPDRVQPQHF.

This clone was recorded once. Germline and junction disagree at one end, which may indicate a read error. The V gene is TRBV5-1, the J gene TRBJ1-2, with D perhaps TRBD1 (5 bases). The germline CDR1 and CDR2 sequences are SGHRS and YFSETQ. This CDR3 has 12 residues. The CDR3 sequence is CASRLGESGYTF. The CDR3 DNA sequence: TGCGCCAGCCGCTTGGGGGAATCTGGCTACACCTTC.

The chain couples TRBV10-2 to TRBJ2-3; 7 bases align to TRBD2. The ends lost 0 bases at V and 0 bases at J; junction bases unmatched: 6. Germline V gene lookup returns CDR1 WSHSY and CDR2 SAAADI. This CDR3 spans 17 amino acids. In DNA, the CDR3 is TGCGCCAGCAGTGAGTCTCGGGGGGTGTCTAGCACAGATACGCAGTATTTT. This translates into CASSESRGVSSTDTQYF.

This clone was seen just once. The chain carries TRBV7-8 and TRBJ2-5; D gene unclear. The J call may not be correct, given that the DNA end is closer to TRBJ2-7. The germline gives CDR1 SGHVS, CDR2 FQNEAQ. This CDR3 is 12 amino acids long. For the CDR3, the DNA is TGTGCCAGCAGCCTGGACCTGGACGAGCAGTACTTC. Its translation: CASSLDLDEQYF.